This T cell receptor (beta chain) originates from a study of T and B cells in COVID-19 patients. Background on the study: Peripheral blood came from COVID-19 patients with active infection or after recovery. Study observations and caveats: Patients with COVID-19 reportedly showed strongly skewed T cell receptor beta variable and joining gene usage. Active COVID-19 showed highly clonal TRB repertoires; recovery showed diversity and richness above healthy donors.

On this clonotype: The antigen remains undetermined. A junction boundary mismatches the germline segment, possibly from a read error.

BIOMED2 TRB-A/B primer pools were used in multiplex TRB PCR. TCRdb called the multiplex PCR reads again in MiXCR, with one record for every CDR3 protein. This repertoire shows several thousand distinct CDR3 sequences, about 27% found once; its top ten account for roughly a sixth. Each TRB amplification used about 230-550 ng of genomic DNA from blood. This receptor was identified in a human donor with active COVID-19. Sequencing used blood.

The CDR3 nucleotides are TGCGCCAGCAGCTTGGCCACAGCAACCAATGAGCAGTTCTTC. Its translation: CASSLATATNEQFF. The chain recombines TRBV5-6 with TRBJ2-1; D remains unclear. This CDR3 spans 14 amino acids. Germline lookup yields CDR1 SGHDT and CDR2 YYEEEE. Full variable domain (rest looked up from reference TRBV5-6 and TRBJ2-1): DAGVTQSPTHLIKTRGQQVTLRCSPKSGHDTVSWYQQALGQGPQFIFQYYEEEERQRGNFPDRFSGHQFPNYSSELNVNALLLGDSALYLCASSLATATNEQFFGPGTRLTVL.